This TCR beta chain was captured by sequencing in a study of neurological immune-mediated disorders. TCRdb redid the calling of the 5' RACE reads with MiXCR, one entry per CDR3 protein. The sample records roughly 88,000 distinct CDR3 sequences, 3.5% being singletons. CDR1 and CDR2 from the germline V gene are SGHRS and YFSETQ. CDR3 length: 15 amino acids. The V end lost 3 bases, the J end lost 1 base, and 12 bases lay between the germline ends. This clonotype was recorded at least ten times. The sequence was collected from a woman aged 50 to 60 with multiple sclerosis. This chain joins TRBV5-1 and TRBJ2-3, with D perhaps matching TRBD1 (6 bases). Material for sequencing was PBMCs. The CDR3 here is CASSSNAGGTDTQYF. DNA for the CDR3: TGCGCCAGCAGCTCCAACGCAGGGGGCACAGATACGCAGTATTTT. Looking up the rest from reference TRBV5-1 and TRBJ2-3 gives the full variable domain: KAGVTQTPRYLIKTRGQQVTLSCSPISGHRSVSWYQQTPGQGLQFLFEYFSETQRNKGNFPGRFSGRQFSNSRSEMNVSTLELGDSALYLCASSSNAGGTDTQYFGPGTRLTVL.